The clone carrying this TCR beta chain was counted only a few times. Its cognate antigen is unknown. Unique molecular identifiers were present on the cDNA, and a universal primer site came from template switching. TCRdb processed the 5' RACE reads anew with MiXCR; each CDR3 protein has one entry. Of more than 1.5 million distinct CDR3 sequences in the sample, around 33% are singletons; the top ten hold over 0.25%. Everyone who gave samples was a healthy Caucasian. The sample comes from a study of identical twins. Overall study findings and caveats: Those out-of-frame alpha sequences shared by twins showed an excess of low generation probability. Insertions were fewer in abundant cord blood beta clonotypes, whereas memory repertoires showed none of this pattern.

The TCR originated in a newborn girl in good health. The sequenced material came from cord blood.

The DNA for the CDR3 is TGCGCCAGCAGCTGGGGGCTACGACTAGCCTCCTACGAGCAGTACTTC. Its protein is CASSWGLRLASYEQYF. The J gene is TRBJ2-4, the V gene TRBV5-1; weak D call: TRBD2 (7 bases). The end of the DNA aligns better with TRBJ2-7, so the J call may be wrong. From germline, CDR1 is SGHRS and CDR2 YFSETQ. The length of the CDR3 is 16 residues.